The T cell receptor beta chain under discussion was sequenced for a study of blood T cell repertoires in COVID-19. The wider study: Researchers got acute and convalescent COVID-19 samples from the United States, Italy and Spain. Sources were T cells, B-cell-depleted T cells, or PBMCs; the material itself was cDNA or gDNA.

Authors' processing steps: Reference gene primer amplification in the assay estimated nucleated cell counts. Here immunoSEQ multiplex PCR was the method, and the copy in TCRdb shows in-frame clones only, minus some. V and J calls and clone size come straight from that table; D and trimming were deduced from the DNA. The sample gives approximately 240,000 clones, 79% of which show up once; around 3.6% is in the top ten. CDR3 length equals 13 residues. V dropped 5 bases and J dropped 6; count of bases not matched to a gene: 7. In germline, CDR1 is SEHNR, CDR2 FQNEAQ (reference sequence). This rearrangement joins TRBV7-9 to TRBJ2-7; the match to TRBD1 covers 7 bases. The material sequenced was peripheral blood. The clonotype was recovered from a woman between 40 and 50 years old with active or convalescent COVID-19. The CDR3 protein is CASSAQGPLEQYF. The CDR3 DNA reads TGTGCCAGCAGCGCACAGGGGCCCCTCGAGCAGTACTTC. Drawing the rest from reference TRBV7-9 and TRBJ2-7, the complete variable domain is DTGVSQNPRHKITKRGQNVTFRCDPISEHNRLYWYRQTLGQGPEFLTYFQNEAQLEKSRLLSDRFSAERPKGSFSTLEIQRTEQGDSAMYLCASSAQGPLEQYFGPGTRLTVT.